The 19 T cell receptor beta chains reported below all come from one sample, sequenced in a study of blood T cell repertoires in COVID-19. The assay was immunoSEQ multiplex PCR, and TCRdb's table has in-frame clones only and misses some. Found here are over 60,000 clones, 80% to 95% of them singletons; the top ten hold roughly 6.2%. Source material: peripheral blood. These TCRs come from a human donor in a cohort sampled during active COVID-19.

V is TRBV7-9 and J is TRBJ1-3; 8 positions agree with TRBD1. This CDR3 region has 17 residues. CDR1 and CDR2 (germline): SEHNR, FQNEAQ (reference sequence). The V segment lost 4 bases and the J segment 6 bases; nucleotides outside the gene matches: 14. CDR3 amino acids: CASSSGRAGGLLNTIYF. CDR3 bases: TGTGCCAGCAGCTCTGGGAGGGCAGGGGGCCTTCTAAACACCATATATTTT.

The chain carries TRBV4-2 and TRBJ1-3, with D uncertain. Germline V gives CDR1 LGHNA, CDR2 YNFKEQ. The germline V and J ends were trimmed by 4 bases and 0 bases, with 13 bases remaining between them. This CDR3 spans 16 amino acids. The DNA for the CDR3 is TGTGCCAGCAGCCCGGGAGGAACCAGCTCTGGAAACACCATATATTTT. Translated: CASSPGGTSSGNTIYF.

CDR3 nucleotides: TGTGCCAGTAGAAAGTCAGAAAATCAGCCCCAGCATTTT. Amino acids: CASRKSENQPQHF. The chain uses TRBV19 and TRBJ1-5, with no clear D. This CDR3 region has 13 residues. Trimming pared 6 bases from V and 4 bases from J, leaving 10 bases between. Germline CDR1 is LNHDA and CDR2 is SQIVND (reference sequence).

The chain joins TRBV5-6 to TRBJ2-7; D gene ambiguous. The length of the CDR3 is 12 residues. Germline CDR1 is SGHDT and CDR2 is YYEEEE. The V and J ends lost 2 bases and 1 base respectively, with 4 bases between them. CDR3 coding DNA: TGTGCCAGCAGCTTACAGTCCTACGAGCAGTACTTC. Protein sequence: CASSLQSYEQYF.

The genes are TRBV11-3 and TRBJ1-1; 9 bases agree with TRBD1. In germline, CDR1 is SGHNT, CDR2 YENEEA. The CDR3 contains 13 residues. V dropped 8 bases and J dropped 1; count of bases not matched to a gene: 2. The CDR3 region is CASGQGRNTEAFF. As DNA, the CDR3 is TGTGCCAGCGGACAGGGGAGGAACACTGAAGCTTTCTTT. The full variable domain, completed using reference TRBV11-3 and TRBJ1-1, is EAGVVQSPRYKIIEKKQPVAFWCNPISGHNTLYWYLQNLGQGPELLIRYENEEAVDDSQLPKDRFSAERLKGVDSTLKIQPAELGDSAVYLCASGQGRNTEAFFGQGTRLTVV.

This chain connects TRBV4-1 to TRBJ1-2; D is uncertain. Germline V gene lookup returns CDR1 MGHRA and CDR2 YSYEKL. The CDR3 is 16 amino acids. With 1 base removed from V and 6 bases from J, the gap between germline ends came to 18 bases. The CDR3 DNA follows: TGCGCCAGCAGCCAAGCTGTTCGGGGAGCCGTGAATGGCTACACCTTC. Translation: CASSQAVRGAVNGYTF.

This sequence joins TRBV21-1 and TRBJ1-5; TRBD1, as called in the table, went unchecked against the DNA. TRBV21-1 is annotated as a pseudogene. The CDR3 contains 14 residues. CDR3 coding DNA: TGTGCCAGCAGCAACAGGGGCTTGGGTCAGCCCCAGCATTTT. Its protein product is CASSNRGLGQPQHF.

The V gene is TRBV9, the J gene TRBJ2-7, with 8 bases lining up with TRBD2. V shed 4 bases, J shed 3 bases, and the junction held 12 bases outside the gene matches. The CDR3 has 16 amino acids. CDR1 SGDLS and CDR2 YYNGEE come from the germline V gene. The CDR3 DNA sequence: TGTGCCAGCAGCCCACGGCGGGGCGGGGGGTACTACGAGCAGTACTTC. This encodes CASSPRRGGGYYEQYF.

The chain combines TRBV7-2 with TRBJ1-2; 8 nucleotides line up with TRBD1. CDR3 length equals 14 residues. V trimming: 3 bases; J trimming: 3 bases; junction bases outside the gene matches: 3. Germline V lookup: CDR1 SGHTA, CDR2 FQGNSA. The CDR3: CASSLLQGDYGYTF. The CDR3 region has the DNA TGTGCCAGCAGCTTGCTACAGGGGGACTATGGCTACACCTTC.

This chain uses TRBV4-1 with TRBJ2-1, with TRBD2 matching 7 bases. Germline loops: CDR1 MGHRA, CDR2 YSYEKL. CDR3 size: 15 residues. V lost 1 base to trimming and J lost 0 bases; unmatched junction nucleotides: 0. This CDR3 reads CASSQAGGSYNEQFF. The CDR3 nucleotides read TGCGCCAGCAGCCAAGCGGGGGGCTCCTACAATGAGCAGTTCTTC.

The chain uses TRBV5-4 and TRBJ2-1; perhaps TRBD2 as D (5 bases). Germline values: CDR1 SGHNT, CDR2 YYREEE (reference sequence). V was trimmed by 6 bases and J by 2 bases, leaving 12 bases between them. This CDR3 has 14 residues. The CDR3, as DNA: TGTGCCAGCACGTTTGCGGGCCCCTACAATGAGCAGTTCTTC. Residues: CASTFAGPYNEQFF.

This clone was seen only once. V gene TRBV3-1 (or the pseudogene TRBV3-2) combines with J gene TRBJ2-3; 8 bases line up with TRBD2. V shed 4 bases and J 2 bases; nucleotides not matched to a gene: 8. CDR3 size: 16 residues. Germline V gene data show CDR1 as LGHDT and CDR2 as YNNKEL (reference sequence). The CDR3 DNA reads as TGTGCCAGCAGCCCAGCCCGGACTAGCCCCACAGATACGCAGTATTTT. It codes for CASSPARTSPTDTQYF.

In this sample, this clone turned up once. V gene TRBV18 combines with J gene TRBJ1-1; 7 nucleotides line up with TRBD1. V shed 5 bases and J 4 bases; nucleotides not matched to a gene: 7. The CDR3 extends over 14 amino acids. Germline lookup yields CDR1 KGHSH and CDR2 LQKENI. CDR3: CASSGRGAGTEAFF. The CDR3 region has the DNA TGTGCCAGCTCAGGCAGGGGGGCAGGCACTGAAGCTTTCTTT. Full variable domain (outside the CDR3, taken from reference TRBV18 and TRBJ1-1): NAGVMQNPRHLVRRRGQEARLRCSPMKGHSHVYWYRQLPEEGLKFMVYLQKENIIDESGMPKERFSAEFPKEGPSILRIQQVVRGDSAAYFCASSGRGAGTEAFFGQGTRLTVV.

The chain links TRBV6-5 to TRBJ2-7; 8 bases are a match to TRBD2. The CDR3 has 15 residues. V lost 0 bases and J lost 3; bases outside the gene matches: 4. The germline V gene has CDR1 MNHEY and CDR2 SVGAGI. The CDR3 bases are TGTGCCAGCAGTTACTCGGCGGGGGGCTACTACGAGCAGTACTTC. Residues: CASSYSAGGYYEQYF.

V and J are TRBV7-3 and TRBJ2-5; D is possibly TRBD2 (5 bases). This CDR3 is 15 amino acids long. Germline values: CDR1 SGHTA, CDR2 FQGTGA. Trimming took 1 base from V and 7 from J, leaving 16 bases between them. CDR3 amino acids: CASSLNGVVGGTQYF. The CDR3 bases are TGTGCCAGCAGCTTAAACGGGGTGGTAGGAGGGACCCAGTACTTC.

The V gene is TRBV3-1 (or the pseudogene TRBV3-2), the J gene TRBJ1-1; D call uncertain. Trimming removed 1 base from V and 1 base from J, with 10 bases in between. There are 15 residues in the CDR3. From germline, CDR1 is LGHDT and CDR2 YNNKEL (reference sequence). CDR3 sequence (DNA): TGTGCCAGCAGCCAAGGTGCAGGCCCGAACACTGAAGCTTTCTTT. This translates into CASSQGAGPNTEAFF.

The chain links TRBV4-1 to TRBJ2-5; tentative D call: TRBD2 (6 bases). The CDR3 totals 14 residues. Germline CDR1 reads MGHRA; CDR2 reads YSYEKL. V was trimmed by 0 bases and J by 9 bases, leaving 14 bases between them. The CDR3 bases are TGCGCCAGCAGCCAAGATGCCGGACGGGAGTCCCAGTACTTC. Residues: CASSQDAGRESQYF.

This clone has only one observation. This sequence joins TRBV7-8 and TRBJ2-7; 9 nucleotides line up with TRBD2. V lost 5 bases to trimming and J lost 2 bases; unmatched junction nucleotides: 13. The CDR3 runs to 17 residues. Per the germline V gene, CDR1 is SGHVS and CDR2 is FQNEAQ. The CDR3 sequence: CASSRPASGVLPYEQYF. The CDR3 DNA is TGTGCCAGCAGCCGCCCCGCTAGCGGGGTTCTCCCCTACGAGCAGTACTTC. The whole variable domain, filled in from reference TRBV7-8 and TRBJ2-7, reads GAGVSQSPRYKVAKRGQDVALRCDPISGHVSLFWYQQALGQGPEFLTYFQNEAQLDKSGLPSDRFFAERPEGSVSTLKIQRTQQEDSAVYLCASSRPASGVLPYEQYFGPGTRLTVT.

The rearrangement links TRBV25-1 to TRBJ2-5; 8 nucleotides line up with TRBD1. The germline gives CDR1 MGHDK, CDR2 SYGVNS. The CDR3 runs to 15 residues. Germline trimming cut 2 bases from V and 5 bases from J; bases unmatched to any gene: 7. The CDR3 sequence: CASSERQGRGETQYF. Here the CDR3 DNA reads TGTGCCAGCAGTGAAAGACAGGGGAGAGGGGAGACCCAGTACTTC. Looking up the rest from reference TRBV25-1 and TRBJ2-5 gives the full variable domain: EADIYQTPRYLVIGTGKKITLECSQTMGHDKMYWYQQDPGMELHLIHYSYGVNSTEKGDLSSESTVSRIRTEHFPLTLESARPSHTSQYLCASSERQGRGETQYFGPGTRLLVL.